Described below is a single TCR beta chain sequence and its context. This sample is drawn from a study of shared clonotypes between healthy human individuals. The germline V gene has CDR1 GTSNPN and CDR2 SVGIG (reference sequence). Trimming stripped 0 bases from V and 6 bases from J, with 12 bases between. There are 14 residues in the CDR3. This table comes from immunoSEQ multiplex PCR, and its TCRdb copy is limited to in-frame clones, with some not included. Of some 1 million clones detected, approximately 72% appear once; the ten largest clones hold approximately 1.3%. The gene calls are TRBV30 and TRBJ1-5, with D perhaps TRBD1 (5 bases). The specimen was memory CD4+ T cells sorted from blood. Specified subset: CD45RA-negative fraction. This sequence was found in a man between 18 and 29 years old in good health. The CDR3 DNA reads TGTGCCTGGAGTGTACTCCGAGGGGTTCAGCCCCAGCATTTT. It encodes CAWSVLRGVQPQHF.